Given below is one T cell receptor beta chain in context. One junction end disagrees with the germline gene, perhaps due to a read error. The sample originates from a study of CD8+CD57+ T cells in acquired aplastic anemia. Whoever was chosen for sequencing had shown CD8+CD57+ cell expansion by flow cytometry. The use of genomic DNA as template underpinned the TCR beta VDJ and CDR3 profiling. From the reads, TCRdb called clonotypes with MiXCR, one entry per CDR3 protein. The repertoire includes around 290,000 distinct CDR3 sequences, 56% of them detected once, and 1.3% sits in the top ten. The CDR3 contains 15 residues. Germline CDR1 and CDR2: DFQATT and SNEGSKA (reference sequence).

The sequenced material came from sorted CD4+, CD8+, or CD8+CD57+ T cells (not recorded which) from PBMCs. The chain links TRBV20-1 to TRBJ2-5, with D maybe TRBD1 (5 bases). The receptor comes from a human donor with aplastic anemia. This CDR3 reads CSAKPLGQNHETQYF. CDR3 DNA sequence: TGCAGTGCTAAACCGCTCGGACAAAACCATGAGACCCAGTACTTC.